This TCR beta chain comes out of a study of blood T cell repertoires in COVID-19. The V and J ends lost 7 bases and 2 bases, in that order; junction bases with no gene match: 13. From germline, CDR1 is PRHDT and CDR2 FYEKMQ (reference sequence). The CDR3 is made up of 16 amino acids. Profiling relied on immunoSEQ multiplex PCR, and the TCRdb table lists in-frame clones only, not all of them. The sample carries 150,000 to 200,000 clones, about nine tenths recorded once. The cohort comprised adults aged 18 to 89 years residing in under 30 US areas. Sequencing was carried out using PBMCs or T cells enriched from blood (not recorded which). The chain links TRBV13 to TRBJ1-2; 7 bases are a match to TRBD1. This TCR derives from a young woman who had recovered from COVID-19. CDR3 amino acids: CASISRDRQGNYGYTF. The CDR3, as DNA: TGTGCCAGCATTTCCAGGGACAGACAAGGAAACTATGGCTACACCTTC. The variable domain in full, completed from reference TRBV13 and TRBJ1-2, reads AAGVIQSPRHLIKEKRETATLKCYPIPRHDTVYWYQQGPGQDPQFLISFYEKMQSDKGSIPDRFSAQQFSDYHSELNMSSLELGDSALYFCASISRDRQGNYGYTFGSGTRLTVV.